These T cell receptor beta chains were read from a single sample in a study of blood T cells in healthy people across ages. One entry per CDR3 protein results from TCRdb running MiXCR on the 5' RACE reads. The repertoire holds 1.5 million or so distinct CDR3 sequences, with 42% as singletons. Sequencing input: blood. These receptors all stem from a woman between 18 and 29 years old in good health. CDR3s include the opening cysteine and the closing phenylalanine or tryptophan. Fields, in order: J gene, D gene, CDR3 length, V gene, clone size, CDR3 DNA, CDR3 protein. The D gene is left open where the match is weak. Clone size is stated in some rows and not others, as once, few, many or a class when expanded.

>TRBJ2-4|.|17|TRBV13|.
TGTGCCAGCAGCCGCACCCGGGAAGGGACCGACAAAAACATTCAGTACTTC
CASSRTREGTDKNIQYF
>TRBJ2-1|.|14|TRBV30|.
TGTGCCTGGTCCGGGACGGAGAGTTACAATGAGCAGTTCTTC
CAWSGTESYNEQFF
>TRBJ2-1|TRBD2|14|TRBV3-1|few
TGTGCCAGCACTGAGGGAGGGGTAAGGCATGAGCAGTTCTTC
CASTEGGVRHEQFF
>TRBJ2-7|TRBD2|15|TRBV5-1|.
TGCGCCAGCAGCCAGGGAGGGGCTGGCCCCTACGAGCAGTACTTC
CASSQGGAGPYEQYF
>TRBJ1-1|.|13|TRBV5-1|.
TGCGCCAGCACTACCCCGGGTATGACTGAAGCTTTCTTT
CASTTPGMTEAFF
>TRBJ2-3|TRBD2|14|TRBV29-1|few
TGCAGCGTTGAGGCGGGGGGTACCACAGATACGCAGTATTTT
CSVEAGGTTDTQYF
>TRBJ1-1|.|13|TRBV6-1|.
TGTGCCAGCAAACTACGGGGAAACACTGAAGCTTTCTTT
CASKLRGNTEAFF
>TRBJ2-3|TRBD2|14|TRBV7-9|.
TGTGCCAGCAGGCAACTAGCGGAAACAGATACGCAGTATTTT
CASRQLAETDTQYF
>TRBJ2-7|TRBD1|15|TRBV2|.
TGTGCCAGCAGTGGGGACAGGGCAATCTCCTACGAGCAGTACTTC
CASSGDRAISYEQYF
>TRBJ1-2|.|15|TRBV14|.
TGTGCCAGCAGCCAAACCAGGGGTCAAAACTATGGCTACACCTTC
CASSQTRGQNYGYTF
>TRBJ2-1|TRBD2|16|TRBV5-1|.
TGCGCCAGCAGCACAGGAAGCGGGAGGGATAACAATGAGCAGTTCTTC
CASSTGSGRDNNEQFF
>TRBJ2-7|.|14|TRBV7-9|.
TGTGCCAGCAGCTTAGCCACCTACTCATACGAGCAGTACTTC
CASSLATYSYEQYF
>TRBJ2-7|.|19|TRBV7-9|few
TGTGCCAGCAGCGCCCCCGCCCCAGGGTTTCTACTGGGGGTCTACGAGCAGTACTTC
CASSAPAPGFLLGVYEQYF
>TRBJ2-3|.|14|TRBV20-1|.
TGCAGTGCTAGGGACCGCACCTACACAGATACGCGGTATTTT
CSARDRTYTDTRYF
>TRBJ1-5|.|14|TRBV20-1|.
TGCAGTGCTAGAGACCCCTCGGGGGCGCAGCCCCAGCATTTT
CSARDPSGAQPQHF
>TRBJ2-2|.|14|TRBV12-3/TRBV12-4|.
TGTGCCAGCAGAAGAAGCGCGAACACCGGGGAGCTGTTTTTT
CASRRSANTGELFF
>TRBJ1-5|.|16|TRBV3-1|.
TGTGCCAGCAGCCAGGGGGGCGCGGGCGGCAATCAGCCCCAGCATTTT
CASSQGGAGGNQPQHF
>TRBJ1-6|.|15|TRBV4-2|few
TGTGCCAGCAGCCAAGACCTGCGGGATAGGTCACCCCTCCACTTT
CASSQDLRDRSPLHF
>TRBJ1-5|.|15|TRBV7-9|few
TGTGCCAGCAGCTTAGGTTCGGGGGGGGCTCAGCCCCAGCATTTT
CASSLGSGGAQPQHF
>TRBJ2-3|.|14|TRBV6-5|.
TGTGCCAGCCTTATGAGCGGCCCAGGAAGTACGCAGTATTTT
CASLMSGPGSTQYF
>TRBJ2-3|.|15|TRBV20-1|.
TGCAGTGCTAGAGATGCGACAGCTAGGCCAGATACGCAGTATTTT
CSARDATARPDTQYF
>TRBJ2-5|.|12|TRBV5-1|many
TGTGCCAGCAGCTTAGCCCAAGAGACCCAGTACTTC
CASSLAQETQYF
>TRBJ2-7|TRBD1|14|TRBV4-1|.
TGCGCCAGCAGCCTTGGGACAGCTAGCTGCGAGCAGTACTTC
CASSLGTASCEQYF
>TRBJ2-7|TRBD1|14|TRBV7-6|.
TGTGCCAGCAGCCAACAGGGGGCTGGGTACGAGCAGTACTTC
CASSQQGAGYEQYF
>TRBJ2-3|.|17|TRBV10-3|.
TGTGCCATCAGTGGCCGGCGTGGGGGGGCTAGCACAGATACGCAGTATTTT
CAISGRRGGASTDTQYF
>TRBJ2-7|.|14|TRBV15|.
TGTGCCACCAGCAGAGTTGGGGAGGGGACAGAGCAGTACTTC
CATSRVGEGTEQYF
>TRBJ1-2|.|14|TRBV7-8|.
TGTGCCAGCAGCCCCACCCCGACGGTCTATGGCTACACCTTC
CASSPTPTVYGYTF
>TRBJ2-1|.|15|TRBV11-1|once
TGTGCCAGCAGCTCACGGGGTAGTGTTTACAATGAGCAGTTCTTC
CASSSRGSVYNEQFF
>TRBJ2-3|TRBD2|15|TRBV25-1|few
TGTGCCAGCAGTGAGCACAGCGGGGAGAGGGATACGCAGTATTTT
CASSEHSGERDTQYF
>TRBJ1-1|TRBD1|15|TRBV27|.
TGTGCCAGCAGTTTATGGTCGGACAGGGGCACTGAAGCTTTCTTT
CASSLWSDRGTEAFF
>TRBJ1-4|.|13|TRBV12-3/TRBV12-4|.
TGTGCCAGCAGTGTACTGGGTAATGAAAAACTGTTTTTT
CASSVLGNEKLFF
>TRBJ2-5|.|11|TRBV2|.
TGTGCCAGCGCGTCAGGGGAGACCCAGTACTTC
CASASGETQYF
>TRBJ2-1|.|12|TRBV20-1|.
TGCAGTGGCAACGGCGGCGGCAATGAGCAGTTCTTC
CSGNGGGNEQFF
>TRBJ2-2|.|17|TRBV9|.
TGTGCCAGCAGCGAGGAGGACGGGGACACGAACACCGGGGAGCTGTTTTTT
CASSEEDGDTNTGELFF
>TRBJ2-7|.|12|TRBV10-3|.
TGTGCCATCGGGGAACTAGCCAGCGAGCAGTACTTC
CAIGELASEQYF
>TRBJ1-2|.|14|TRBV12-3/TRBV12-4|few
TGTGCCAGCAGAGAGGCGGGGCGCGTTAAGGGCTACACCTTC
CASREAGRVKGYTF
>TRBJ1-1|.|13|TRBV20-1|.
TGCAGTGCTCAGCCGGGGGTGAACACTGAAGCTTTCTTT
CSAQPGVNTEAFF
>TRBJ2-1|.|16|TRBV29-1|few
TGCAGCGTTGAAGGTAAAAGGACGGGACACTACAATGAGCAGTTCTTC
CSVEGKRTGHYNEQFF
>TRBJ1-5|.|13|TRBV6-5|.
TGTGCCAGCAGTTACTCCGAGGGACAGCCCCAGCATTTT
CASSYSEGQPQHF
>TRBJ2-5|.|11|TRBV20-1|.
TGCAGTGCTAGACCCACGGAGACCCAGTACTTC
CSARPTETQYF
>TRBJ2-5|TRBD2|14|TRBV6-6|.
TGTGCCAGCAGTGGTGGACTAGCGGGGGAGACCCAGTACTTC
CASSGGLAGETQYF
>TRBJ2-1|TRBD2|17|TRBV5-1|.
TGCGCCAGCAGCGTGGGACTAGCGGGGGGGCTAAGGAATGAGCAGTTCTTC
CASSVGLAGGLRNEQFF
>TRBJ2-7|TRBD2|14|TRBV29-1|.
TGCAGCATGGTTAGGACTAGCGGGAGGGGTGAGCAGTACTTC
CSMVRTSGRGEQYF
>TRBJ2-1|.|13|TRBV3-1|few
TGTGCCAGCAGCCACCTCGGACTTCCTTTAGCGTTCTTC
CASSHLGLPLAFF
>TRBJ2-3|.|19|TRBV4-1|.
TGCGCCAGCAGCCAAGCAAAACTGACGTCTAGAACAATCACAGATACGCAGTATTTT
CASSQAKLTSRTITDTQYF
>TRBJ2-5|.|10|TRBV20-1|.
TGCAGTGCCGGGATGGAGACCCAGTACTTC
CSAGMETQYF
>TRBJ2-3|TRBD1|16|TRBV7-8|.
TGTGCCAGCAGCTCTAATACGGGACAGGGGTCAGATACGCAGTATTTT
CASSSNTGQGSDTQYF
>TRBJ2-1|.|12|TRBV12-3/TRBV12-4|many
TGTGCCAGCAGTTTCGGGCCCAATGAGCAGTTCTTC
CASSFGPNEQFF
>TRBJ1-6|.|14|TRBV6-5|.
TGTGCCAGCAGTTACCGGGCGGATAATTCACCCCTCCACTTT
CASSYRADNSPLHF
>TRBJ2-5|.|15|TRBV5-1|.
TGCGCCAGCAGCTTGGAAGTTACCCTCGACAATGAGCAGTACTTC
CASSLEVTLDNEQYF
>TRBJ2-7|TRBD1|15|TRBV5-1|.
TGCGCCAGCAGCCTAGGGACAGCGAATCTTTACGAGCAGTACTTC
CASSLGTANLYEQYF
>TRBJ2-7|TRBD1|14|TRBV2|few
TGTGCCAGCAGGGTTGGTGGGACAGCCTACGAGCAGTACTTC
CASRVGGTAYEQYF
>TRBJ2-1|TRBD2|15|TRBV6-6|.
TGTGCCAGCAGTTACGGGGCTAGCGGGGGCAATGAGCAGTTCTTC
CASSYGASGGNEQFF
>TRBJ1-4|TRBD1|14|TRBV6-5|few
TGTGCCAGCAAGAGGACAGGGACAGATGAAAAACTGTTTTTT
CASKRTGTDEKLFF
>TRBJ2-1|.|10|TRBV20-1|few
TGCAGTGCCAGGTGGGATGAGCAGTTCTTC
CSARWDEQFF
>TRBJ2-2|.|13|TRBV12-3/TRBV12-4|.
TGTGCCAGCAGTGCCGGGGTCGCCGGGGAGCTGTTTTTT
CASSAGVAGELFF
>TRBJ1-2|.|18|TRBV7-8|few
TGTGCCAGCAGCTTAGTGAGCCCCGGGACGAGAAGAGGTCAAGGCTACACCTTC
CASSLVSPGTRRGQGYTF